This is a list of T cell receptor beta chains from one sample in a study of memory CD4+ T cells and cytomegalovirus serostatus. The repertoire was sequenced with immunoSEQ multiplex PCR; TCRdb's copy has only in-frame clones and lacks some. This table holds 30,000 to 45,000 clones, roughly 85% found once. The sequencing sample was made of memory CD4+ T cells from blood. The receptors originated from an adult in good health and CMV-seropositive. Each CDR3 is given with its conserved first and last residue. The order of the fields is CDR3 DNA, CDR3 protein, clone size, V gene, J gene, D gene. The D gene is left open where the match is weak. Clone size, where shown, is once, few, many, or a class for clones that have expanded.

DNA: TGTGCCAGTAGAGTACAGGGGGTGCGTGAAAAACTGTTTTTT
CDR3: CASRVQGVREKLFF
size: NA
V: TRBV19
J: TRBJ1-4
D: TRBD1

DNA: TGTGCCAGCAGTCCGGGGGACAGGGTAGTACAAACTGAAGCTTTCTTT
CDR3: CASSPGDRVVQTEAFF
size: few
V: TRBV28
J: TRBJ1-1
D: TRBD1

DNA: TGTGCCAGCAGCTTGGGGACAGGGGGAAACATTCAGTACTTC
CDR3: CASSLGTGGNIQYF
size: NA
V: TRBV7-6
J: TRBJ2-4
D: TRBD1

DNA: TGTGCCAGCAGCTTAGACTCCAATGTCAGGAACGAGCAGTACTTC
CDR3: CASSLDSNVRNEQYF
size: NA
V: TRBV7-2
J: TRBJ2-7
D: NA

DNA: TGTGCCAGCAGTGCCCGGGACAGGGGACCCCTCCACTTT
CDR3: CASSARDRGPLHF
size: NA
V: TRBV25-1
J: TRBJ1-6
D: TRBD1

DNA: TGTGCCAGTAGTCCCCTGGGTAGCGGGAGTCAAGAGACCCAGTACTTC
CDR3: CASSPLGSGSQETQYF
size: NA
V: TRBV19
J: TRBJ2-5
D: TRBD2

DNA: TGTGCCAGCAGCCTGACGGGGCAGGGGGGTACCTACGAGCAGTACTTC
CDR3: CASSLTGQGGTYEQYF
size: once
V: TRBV7-2
J: TRBJ2-7
D: NA

DNA: TGTGCCAGCAGCTTATCCCAAGGCTTCAGTGCGCAGTATTTT
CDR3: CASSLSQGFSAQYF
size: NA
V: TRBV7-3
J: TRBJ2-3
D: NA

DNA: TGTGCCAGCAGCTTAGTGGGGACCTACGAGCAGTACTTC
CDR3: CASSLVGTYEQYF
size: NA
V: TRBV13
J: TRBJ2-7
D: NA

DNA: TGCACCAGCAGCCAAGATCGGGATAGCGGGGGTTCGAGCTCCTACAATGAGCAGTTCTTC
CDR3: CTSSQDRDSGGSSSYNEQFF
size: NA
V: TRBV1
J: TRBJ2-1
D: NA

DNA: TGTGCCAGCAAAGGGAGAGCACAGGACAATGAGCAGTTCTTC
CDR3: CASKGRAQDNEQFF
size: few
V: TRBV2
J: TRBJ2-1
D: NA

DNA: TGTGCCAGCAGTGTGGGCTTCAACTATGGCTACACCTTC
CDR3: CASSVGFNYGYTF
size: few
V: TRBV6-1
J: TRBJ1-2
D: NA

DNA: TGTGCCAGCAGTTTATCCGGGATGGGTGGCTACAATGAGCAGTTCTTC
CDR3: CASSLSGMGGYNEQFF
size: NA
V: TRBV28
J: TRBJ2-1
D: NA

DNA: TGTGCCAGCAGCCCACCCCTGGGTCGGGGGGAGACCCAGTACTTC
CDR3: CASSPPLGRGETQYF
size: once
V: TRBV7-9
J: TRBJ2-5
D: NA

DNA: TGTGCCAGCAGCTCCCTTTCGGGACTAGGAACAGATACGCAGTATTTT
CDR3: CASSSLSGLGTDTQYF
size: NA
V: TRBV5-6
J: TRBJ2-3
D: TRBD2

DNA: TGTGCCAGTAAAAGAGGACGGGACTCTGGAAACACCATATATTTT
CDR3: CASKRGRDSGNTIYF
size: NA
V: TRBV19
J: TRBJ1-3
D: NA

DNA: TGCGCCAGCAGCCTCACTCCCTCCACCGCCCTTTTTTTT
CDR3: CASSLTPSTALFF
size: NA
V: TRBV5-1
J: TRBJ2-2
D: NA

DNA: TGTGCCAGTAGCAAGAAGGGAGGAGCCGAGCAGTACTTC
CDR3: CASSKKGGAEQYF
size: once
V: TRBV19
J: TRBJ2-7
D: NA

DNA: TGTGCCAGCAGCAATGAGACAGCATACAATGAGCAGTTCTTC
CDR3: CASSNETAYNEQFF
size: NA
V: TRBV21-1
J: TRBJ2-1
D: NA

DNA: TGTGCCAGCAGCGCGGGACAGGGGGCACCTGGGGCCAACGTCCTGACTTTC
CDR3: CASSAGQGAPGANVLTF
size: NA
V: TRBV5-5
J: TRBJ2-6
D: TRBD1

DNA: TGTGCCAGCAGGAGGACAGGGGGCTCCGACGAGCAGTACTTC
CDR3: CASRRTGGSDEQYF
size: once
V: TRBV6-5
J: TRBJ2-7
D: TRBD1

DNA: TGTGCCAGCACGGGACTAGCGGGAAACTCCTACAATGAGCAGTTCTTC
CDR3: CASTGLAGNSYNEQFF
size: NA
V: TRBV18
J: TRBJ2-1
D: TRBD2

DNA: TGTGCCAGCAGCTTAGAAGGACAGGGGTATAATTCACCCCTCCACTTT
CDR3: CASSLEGQGYNSPLHF
size: NA
V: TRBV13
J: TRBJ1-6
D: TRBD1

DNA: TGTGCCAGTAGTTTGGACCTTAGCACAGATACGCAGTATTTT
CDR3: CASSLDLSTDTQYF
size: NA
V: TRBV19
J: TRBJ2-3
D: NA

DNA: TGTGCCAGCAGCCCGTACAACACCGGGGAGCTGTTTTTT
CDR3: CASSPYNTGELFF
size: NA
V: TRBV11-3
J: TRBJ2-2
D: NA

DNA: TGCGCCAGCCGACAGGGACCGAACTATGGCTACACCTTC
CDR3: CASRQGPNYGYTF
size: NA
V: TRBV5-1
J: TRBJ1-2
D: TRBD1

DNA: TGTGCCAGCAGGGAAGCTGGGGCCAACGTCCTGACTTTC
CDR3: CASREAGANVLTF
size: medium-sized
V: TRBV28
J: TRBJ2-6
D: NA

DNA: TGCGCCAGCAGCCCGGAGGATGGAGTGAACACTGAAGCTTTCTTT
CDR3: CASSPEDGVNTEAFF
size: NA
V: TRBV4-3
J: TRBJ1-1
D: NA

DNA: TGTGCCAGCAGTGGCCTCTATGGCTACACCTTC
CDR3: CASSGLYGYTF
size: NA
V: TRBV6-5
J: TRBJ1-2
D: NA

DNA: TGTGCCAGCAGTCTGGGCACAGATACGCAGTATTTT
CDR3: CASSLGTDTQYF
size: NA
V: TRBV28
J: TRBJ2-3
D: NA

DNA: TGTGCCAGCGCGGCCGGGGGCGGCTATGGCTACACCTTC
CDR3: CASAAGGGYGYTF
size: NA
V: TRBV19
J: TRBJ1-2
D: NA

DNA: TGTGCCAGCAGTGACGGGCAGTCCCTCGGGAAGTACTTC
CDR3: CASSDGQSLGKYF
size: NA
V: TRBV2
J: TRBJ2-7
D: NA

DNA: TGTGCCAGCACTGGACAGGGGGGCTACAATGAGCAGTTCTTC
CDR3: CASTGQGGYNEQFF
size: NA
V: TRBV6-1
J: TRBJ2-1
D: TRBD1

DNA: TGTGCCAGCAGAATGAACACTGAAGCTTTCTTT
CDR3: CASRMNTEAFF
size: NA
V: TRBV28
J: TRBJ1-1
D: NA